This T cell receptor beta chain originates from a study of blood T cell repertoires in COVID-19. The wider study: Samples taken during acute and convalescent COVID-19 were collected in the United States, Italy and Spain.

Data came from immunoSEQ multiplex PCR; TCRdb stores just in-frame clones and leaves some out. The data show approximately 210,000 clones, about 83% seen once. This receptor was obtained from a woman between 40 and 55 years old with active or convalescent COVID-19. Sequenced input: peripheral blood.

The DNA for the CDR3 is TGTGCCAGCAGGACGCAGGGACTCCGTGGCGAAGCTTTCTTT. Amino acids: CASRTQGLRGEAFF. The rearrangement uses TRBV28 and TRBJ1-1; D is possibly TRBD1 (5 bases). Germline CDR1 MDHEN, CDR2 SYDVKM. The ends were cut back, 6 bases at V and 8 bases at J, with 19 bases in the middle. This CDR3 is 14 amino acids long.